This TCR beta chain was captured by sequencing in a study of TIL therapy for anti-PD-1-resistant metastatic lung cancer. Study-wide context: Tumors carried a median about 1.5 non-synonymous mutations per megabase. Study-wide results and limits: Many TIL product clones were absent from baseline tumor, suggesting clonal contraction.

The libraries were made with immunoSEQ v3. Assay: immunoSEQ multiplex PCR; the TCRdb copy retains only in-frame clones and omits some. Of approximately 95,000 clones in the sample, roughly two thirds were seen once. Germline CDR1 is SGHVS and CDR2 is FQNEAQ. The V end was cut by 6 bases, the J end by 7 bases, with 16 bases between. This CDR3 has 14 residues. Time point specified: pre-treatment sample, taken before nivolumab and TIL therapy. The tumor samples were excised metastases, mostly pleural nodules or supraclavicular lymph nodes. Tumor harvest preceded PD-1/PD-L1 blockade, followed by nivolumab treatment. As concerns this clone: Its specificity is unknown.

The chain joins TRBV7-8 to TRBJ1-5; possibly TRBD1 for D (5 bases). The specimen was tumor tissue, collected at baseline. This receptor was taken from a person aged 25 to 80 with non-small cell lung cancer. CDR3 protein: CASRPGTNLQPQHF. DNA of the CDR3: TGTGCCAGCAGGCCCGGGACGAATTTGCAGCCCCAGCATTTT.